Presented here are 32 T cell receptor beta chains from one specimen sequenced in a study of fetal regulatory T cell absence and autoimmunity. Only in-frame clones appear in the TCRdb table, and some are missing; sequencing was by immunoSEQ multiplex PCR. The sample has about 95,000 clones, approximately 75% seen once. The sample comprised pancreas tissue. These receptors were taken from a male donor with IPEX syndrome.

CDR3 sequence: CASSLLAGGDEQFF. The CDR3 coding sequence is TGTGCCAGCAGCTTACTAGCGGGAGGGGATGAGCAGTTCTTC. The rearrangement joins TRBV7-6 to TRBJ2-1, with TRBD2 identical over 12 bases. Trimming took 2 bases from V and 8 from J; bases not matched to a gene: 1. Germline V gene lookup returns CDR1 SGHVS and CDR2 FNYEAQ. This CDR3 has 14 residues. The whole variable domain, remainder taken from reference TRBV7-6 and TRBJ2-1, is GAGVSQSPRYKVTKRGQDVALRCDPISGHVSLYWYRQALGQGPEFLTYFNYEAQQDKSGLPNDRFSAERPEGSISTLTIQRTEQRDSAMYRCASSLLAGGDEQFFGPGTRLTVL.

This clone was observed a handful of times. The chain uses TRBV6-1 and TRBJ1-5, with 8 bases lining up with TRBD1. CDR1 and CDR2 (germline): MNHNS, SASEGT. The CDR3 is made up of 14 amino acids. J lost 4 bases, V lost 7 bases, and 6 bases had no gene match. The CDR3 protein is CASTTGGGNQPQHF. In DNA, the CDR3 is TGTGCCAGCACCACAGGGGGAGGTAATCAGCCCCAGCATTTT.

This clone was detected only once. V gene TRBV6-4 combines with J gene TRBJ2-3, with TRBD2 matching over 9 bases. CDR3 length equals 15 residues. The V segment lost 4 bases and the J segment 5 bases; nucleotides outside the gene matches: 7. The V gene's germline CDR1 is MRHNA and CDR2 SNTAGT. The CDR3 region is CASSAAGTSLDTQYF. The CDR3 bases are TGTGCCAGCAGTGCTGCCGGGACTAGCCTAGATACGCAGTATTTT.

V usage is TRBV15 and J usage is TRBJ2-5, with D perhaps TRBD2 (7 bases). V was cut by 0 bases and J by 1 base, with 15 bases left in between. The CDR3 contains 17 residues. CDR1 and CDR2 (germline): LNHNV, YYDKDF (reference sequence). In nucleotides, the CDR3 is TGTGCCACCAGCAGAGATCGGAGGGGGGGGGTCCAAGAGACCCAGTACTTC. Encoded protein: CATSRDRRGGVQETQYF.

This chain joins TRBV30 and TRBJ1-1; the D is unclear. Per germline, CDR1 GTSNPN and CDR2 SVGIG (reference sequence). Trimming cost V 2 bases and J 4 bases, with 8 bases left between them. This CDR3 has 12 residues. As DNA, the CDR3 is TGTGCCTGGAGTCCGGGAGGCACTGAAGCTTTCTTT. Protein: CAWSPGGTEAFF.

V and J are TRBV4-1 and TRBJ2-1; D unclear. Germline assignment: CDR1 MGHRA and CDR2 YSYEKL. This CDR3 region has 13 residues. V dropped 4 bases and J dropped 7 bases, with 11 bases sitting between them. In DNA form, the CDR3 reads TGCGCCAGCAGCCTAAGGACGGGTAATGAGCAGTTCTTC. It translates to CASSLRTGNEQFF.

The chain links TRBV6-6 to TRBJ1-2, with D possibly being TRBD1 (5 bases). CDR1 MNHNY and CDR2 SVGAGI come from the germline V gene (reference sequence). V lost 5 bases to trimming and J lost 2 bases, with 12 bases between them. The CDR3 runs 14 residues. The CDR3 protein is CASSRGGSNYGYTF. CDR3 DNA: TGTGCCAGCAGTCGGGGGGGATCGAACTATGGCTACACCTTC.

This clone was detected a few times. The chain combines TRBV5-1 with TRBJ2-6; 9 bases are shared with TRBD1. CDR3 length: 15 residues. V dropped 4 bases and J dropped 3; count of bases not matched to a gene: 2. Germline V gene data show CDR1 as SGHRS and CDR2 as YFSETQ. The CDR3 nucleotides read TGCGCCAGCAGCCGGACAGGGGTTGGGGCCAACGTCCTGACTTTC. The encoded protein is CASSRTGVGANVLTF.

The chain combines TRBV28 with TRBJ2-7; TRBD2 is a possible D gene (6 bases). Germline-derived CDR1 and CDR2 are MDHEN and SYDVKM. Trimming cost V 2 bases and J 3 bases, with 14 bases left between them. The CDR3 runs 15 residues. This CDR3 is CASSLRGGVRYEQYF. In DNA, the CDR3 is TGTGCCAGCAGTTTAAGAGGAGGGGTCCGCTACGAGCAGTACTTC.

This clone has a handful of counts. This sequence joins TRBV11-3 and TRBJ2-1, with 7 bases aligning to TRBD2. This CDR3 contains 13 residues. With V trimmed by 6 bases and J by 6 bases, 5 bases remained unmatched. From germline, CDR1 is SGHNT and CDR2 YENEEA. The CDR3 sequence: CASRLRGGNEQFF. The CDR3 DNA reads TGTGCCAGCAGGCTCCGCGGGGGCAATGAGCAGTTCTTC. Complete variable domain (other parts from reference TRBV11-3 and TRBJ2-1): EAGVVQSPRYKIIEKKQPVAFWCNPISGHNTLYWYLQNLGQGPELLIRYENEEAVDDSQLPKDRFSAERLKGVDSTLKIQPAELGDSAVYLCASRLRGGNEQFFGPGTRLTVL.

The CDR3 is CASSHFRGNTGELFF. The CDR3 DNA follows: TGCGCCAGCAGCCATTTCCGGGGGAACACCGGGGAGCTGTTTTTT. The chain is built from TRBV4-3 and TRBJ2-2; the D gene is possibly TRBD2 (5 bases). The CDR3 extends over 15 amino acids. Trimming took off 3 bases at V and 1 base at J, with 9 bases between the two ends. Germline CDR1 is LGHNA and CDR2 is YSLEER.

This rearrangement joins TRBV4-3 to TRBJ2-3, with 11 bases aligning to TRBD1. The CDR3 consists of 15 residues. Trimming removed 3 bases from V and 6 bases from J; junction bases left unmatched: 5. Germline CDR1 is LGHNA and CDR2 is YSLEER. CDR3 sequence reads: CASSQRTGGSDTQYF. CDR3 sequence (DNA): TGCGCCAGCAGCCAGCGGACAGGGGGCTCGGATACGCAGTATTTT.

The J gene is TRBJ2-2, the V gene TRBV10-3; 9 bases agree with TRBD1. This CDR3 has 15 residues. V trimming: 6 bases; J trimming: 4 bases; junction bases outside the gene matches: 6. CDR1 ENHRY and CDR2 SYGVKD come from the germline V gene. CDR3 protein: CAISEGQGSTGELFF. The CDR3, as DNA: TGTGCCATCAGCGAGGGACAGGGAAGCACCGGGGAGCTGTTTTTT.

The gene calls are TRBV7-2 and TRBJ2-3, with no clear D. CDR1 is SGHTA and CDR2 is FQGNSA in the germline V gene. CDR3 length: 16 residues. V was trimmed by 0 bases and J by 0 bases, leaving 10 bases between them. The CDR3 region has the DNA TGTGCCAGCAGCTTAGCGTGGTTGACTAGCACAGATACGCAGTATTTT. It encodes CASSLAWLTSTDTQYF.

The gene calls are TRBV27 and TRBJ2-1; D not resolved. The CDR3 has 13 amino acids. Germline V CDR1 and CDR2: MNHEY, SMNVEV (reference sequence). V was trimmed by 3 bases and J by 1 base, leaving 4 bases between them. Here the CDR3 reads CASSLRSYNEQFF. The CDR3 coding sequence is TGTGCCAGCAGTTTGCGTTCCTACAATGAGCAGTTCTTC.

The chain couples TRBV11-3 to TRBJ2-1; D remains unclear. Trimming removed 5 bases at V and 12 bases at J, with 14 bases between. This CDR3 contains 12 residues. Per germline, CDR1 SGHNT and CDR2 YENEEA. This chain's CDR3 is CASSPGPRGQFF. DNA for the CDR3: TGTGCCAGCAGCCCCGGCCCTCGCGGGCAGTTCTTC. The full variable domain, rest sourced from reference TRBV11-3 and TRBJ2-1, is EAGVVQSPRYKIIEKKQPVAFWCNPISGHNTLYWYLQNLGQGPELLIRYENEEAVDDSQLPKDRFSAERLKGVDSTLKIQPAELGDSAVYLCASSPGPRGQFFGPGTRLTVL.

This chain links TRBV25-1 with TRBJ2-7; D is undetermined. In germline, CDR1 is MGHDK, CDR2 SYGVNS. V dropped 2 bases and J dropped 5 bases, with 13 bases sitting between them. The CDR3 contains 14 residues. The CDR3 reads CASSEPPPGNEQYF. The CDR3 nucleotides are TGTGCCAGCAGTGAACCCCCCCCCGGCAACGAGCAGTACTTC.

The chain employs TRBV18 and TRBJ2-2; D unresolved. V was cut by 3 bases and J by 7 bases, with 6 bases left in between. In germline, CDR1 is KGHSH, CDR2 LQKENI. The CDR3 runs to 12 residues. CDR3 amino acids: CASSPLGGELFF. The CDR3 region has the DNA TGTGCCAGCTCACCCCTCGGCGGGGAGCTGTTTTTT. Together with reference TRBV18 and TRBJ2-2, the CDR3 gives the full variable domain: NAGVMQNPRHLVRRRGQEARLRCSPMKGHSHVYWYRQLPEEGLKFMVYLQKENIIDESGMPKERFSAEFPKEGPSILRIQQVVRGDSAAYFCASSPLGGELFFGEGSRLTVL.

A single count supports this clone. The CDR3 nucleotides read TGTGCCAGCAGCTCCGGGACAACCTACGAGCAGTACTTC. This codes for CASSSGTTYEQYF. This chain links TRBV11-2 with TRBJ2-7; D perhaps matches TRBD1 (6 bases). Germline V lookup: CDR1 SGHAT, CDR2 FQNNGV. The length of the CDR3 is 13 residues. V was shortened by 4 bases and J by 2 bases, with 9 bases between the two germline ends.

The chain has TRBV30 and TRBJ1-5, with a weak D call TRBD1 (6 bases). CDR3 size: 16 residues. The V end lost 1 base, the J end lost 3 bases, and 16 bases lay between the germline ends. Per germline, CDR1 GTSNPN and CDR2 SVGIG (reference sequence). CDR3 sequence: CAWSAGRGRFNQPQHF. The CDR3 nucleotides are TGTGCCTGGAGTGCAGGCAGGGGCCGTTTCAATCAGCCCCAGCATTTT.

The genes are TRBV7-8 and TRBJ1-6; no clear D gene. V was clipped by 8 bases and J by 0 bases, with 11 bases between them. The length of the CDR3 is 15 residues. Germline values: CDR1 SGHVS, CDR2 FQNEAQ. In DNA form, the CDR3 reads TGTGCCAGCCGCGTTGGGAGCTCCTATAATTCACCCCTCCACTTT. Its protein product is CASRVGSSYNSPLHF.

Of note for this clone: One end of the junction varies from germline; a read error may be responsible. V is TRBV7-7 and J is TRBJ2-1; D is perhaps TRBD1 (6 bases). This CDR3 is 14 amino acids long. Per germline, CDR1 SSHAT and CDR2 FNYEAQ (reference sequence). CDR3 residues: CASSQGTSYNEQFF. The CDR3 nucleotides are TGTGCTAGCAGCCAGGGGACCTCCTACAATGAGCAGTTCTTC.

The DNA for the CDR3 is TGCGCCAGCAGCCAAGCACTAGCGGGGGCCACCGGGGAGCTGTTTTTT. This encodes CASSQALAGATGELFF. The chain carries TRBV4-3 and TRBJ2-2; 11 nucleotides match TRBD2. Germline CDR1 LGHNA, CDR2 YSLEER. J gave up 4 bases and V 1 base, and 2 bases lay outside the gene matches. The CDR3 covers 16 residues.

This CDR3 reads CASSPGRQTNEQFF. CDR3 sequence (DNA): TGTGCCAGCAGCCCCGGCCGACAGACAAATGAGCAGTTCTTC. The V gene is TRBV7-6, the J gene TRBJ2-1; D is perhaps TRBD1 (5 bases). Germline V lookup: CDR1 SGHVS, CDR2 FNYEAQ. V was pared by 5 bases and J by 7 bases, with 15 bases between. The CDR3 is made up of 14 amino acids.

This clone was picked up one time. The CDR3 DNA reads as TGTGCCAGCAGCCTCCGGCTAGCGGGATCGCAGCAGTACTTC. It encodes CASSLRLAGSQQYF. The rearrangement uses TRBV7-8 and TRBJ2-7, with 9 bases fitting TRBD2. The CDR3 is 14 amino acids. V was pared by 5 bases and J by 8 bases, with 10 bases of the junction left unmatched. CDR1 is SGHVS, CDR2 FQNEAQ, per germline. Using reference TRBV7-8 and TRBJ2-7 for the parts outside the CDR3, the full variable domain is GAGVSQSPRYKVAKRGQDVALRCDPISGHVSLFWYQQALGQGPEFLTYFQNEAQLDKSGLPSDRFFAERPEGSVSTLKIQRTQQEDSAVYLCASSLRLAGSQQYFGPGTRLTVT.

The chain carries TRBV7-9 and TRBJ2-5; TRBD1 is a possible D gene (5 bases). The CDR3 has 12 amino acids. Per the germline V gene, CDR1 is SEHNR and CDR2 is FQNEAQ (reference sequence). The V end was cut by 2 bases, the J end by 4 bases, with 5 bases between. This CDR3 is CASSLQGETQYF. The CDR3 nucleotides are TGTGCCAGCAGCTTACAGGGAGAGACCCAGTACTTC.

The rearrangement joins TRBV15 to TRBJ2-3; 10 nucleotides line up with TRBD2. The CDR3 spans 14 residues. V lost 5 bases to trimming and J lost 3 bases; unmatched junction nucleotides: 2. Germline CDR1 is LNHNV and CDR2 is YYDKDF (reference sequence). The CDR3 nucleotides read TGTGCCACCAGCCTAGCGGGAGTGACAGATACGCAGTATTTT. It encodes CATSLAGVTDTQYF.

The V and J genes are TRBV5-4 and TRBJ2-7, with a weak D call TRBD1 (6 bases). Germline CDR1 SGHNT, CDR2 YYREEE (reference sequence). Trimming stripped 4 bases from V and 0 bases from J, with 14 bases between. The CDR3 runs 15 residues. CDR3 DNA sequence: TGTGCCAGCAGCCGCCAGGGGTCTAGCTCCTACGAGCAGTACTTC. This translates into CASSRQGSSSYEQYF.

This clone was detected only a few times. The chain combines TRBV6-1 with TRBJ1-2; 9 positions match TRBD1. CDR1 and CDR2 from the germline V gene are MNHNS and SASEGT. The CDR3 totals 13 residues. The trim removed 7 bases at V and 7 bases at J, leaving 7 bases unmatched. Written as DNA, the CDR3 is TGTGCCAGCATTGTTGACAGGGGGGGTGGCTACACCTTC. Protein product: CASIVDRGGGYTF.

The chain joins TRBV27 to TRBJ1-6, with D unresolved. Germline CDR1 reads MNHEY; CDR2 reads SMNVEV (reference sequence). The CDR3 loop spans 18 amino acids. Deletions cut 2 bases from V and 0 bases from J, with 14 bases between. In DNA, the CDR3 is TGTGCCAGCAGTTTAGAGGGCAGGCCGAGCTCCTATAATTCACCCCTCCACTTT. Translated: CASSLEGRPSSYNSPLHF.

This clone has only a few counts. The genes are TRBV6-5 and TRBJ1-1; D perhaps matches TRBD1 (5 bases). The CDR3 contains 15 residues. Trimming removed 2 bases at V and 0 bases at J, with 10 bases between. Germline V gene data show CDR1 as MNHEY and CDR2 as SVGAGI. The CDR3 loop reads CASSYRGPLNTEAFF. The DNA of the CDR3 is TGTGCCAGCAGTTACCGGGGACCGTTGAACACTGAAGCTTTCTTT.

The gene calls are TRBV7-9 and TRBJ1-4, with D maybe TRBD1 (6 bases). Germline CDR1 reads SEHNR; CDR2 reads FQNEAQ (reference sequence). The CDR3 totals 15 residues. V dropped 5 bases and J dropped 5 bases, with 15 bases sitting between them. The CDR3 loop reads CASSLHREGNEKLFF. CDR3 nucleotide sequence: TGTGCCAGCAGCCTTCACAGGGAGGGGAATGAAAAACTGTTTTTT.